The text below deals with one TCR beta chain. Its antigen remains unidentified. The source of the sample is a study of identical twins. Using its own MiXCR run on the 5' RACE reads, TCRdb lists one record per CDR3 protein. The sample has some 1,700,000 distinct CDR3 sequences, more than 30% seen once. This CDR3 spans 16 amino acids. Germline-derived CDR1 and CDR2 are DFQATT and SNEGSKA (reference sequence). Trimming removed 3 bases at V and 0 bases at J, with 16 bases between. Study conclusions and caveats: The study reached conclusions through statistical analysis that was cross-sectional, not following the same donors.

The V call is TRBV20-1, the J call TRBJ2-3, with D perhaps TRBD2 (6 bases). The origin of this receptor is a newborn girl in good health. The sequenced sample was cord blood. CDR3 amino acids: CSARELAQKSTDTQYF. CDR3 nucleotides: TGCAGTGCTAGGGAGCTAGCGCAAAAAAGCACAGATACGCAGTATTTT.